A selection of T cell receptor beta chains follows, all from one sample in a study of regulatory T cells in long-lasting Graves disease. TCRdb recomputed calls from the multiplex PCR reads with MiXCR, one row per CDR3 protein. The sample has 400,000 to 550,000 distinct CDR3 sequences, about 15% seen once; the top ten hold around 10%. These data are also associated with another study on T cells in Graves' hyperthyroidism and ophthalmopathy.

Specimen: peripheral blood mononuclear cells (PBMCs), collected at new diagnosis, from a patient treated with antithyroid drugs. These receptors all stem from a woman in her twenties or thirties with Graves disease. CDR3s include the opening cysteine and the closing phenylalanine or tryptophan. The D gene is left open where the match is weak. The size entry is marked missing in some rows and otherwise reads once, few, many or a size class.

D,J,size,V,DNA,CDR3
NA,TRBJ2-1,few,TRBV5-1,TGTGCCAGCAGCTTGGAATTAGCGGATGAGCAGTTCTTC,CASSLELADEQFF
NA,TRBJ2-6,NA,TRBV5-1,TGCGCCAGCAGCTTAGAGGGTGGGTTGGGGGCCAACGTCCTGACTTTC,CASSLEGGLGANVLTF
TRBD2,TRBJ2-1,few,TRBV3-1,TGTGCCAGCAGTACAAGCGGGGCGCGTAACAATGAGCAGTTCTTC,CASSTSGARNNEQFF
TRBD1,TRBJ2-1,many,TRBV7-2,TGTGCCAGCAGCTGGACAGGGGGTTTCTCCTACAATGAGCAGTTCTTC,CASSWTGGFSYNEQFF
TRBD2,TRBJ2-7,NA,TRBV7-2,TGTGCCAGCAGCCCCGCTTGGCGGGAGGTTTCCTACGAGCAGTACTTC,CASSPAWREVSYEQYF
TRBD2,TRBJ2-1,NA,TRBV12-3/TRBV12-4,TGTGCCAGCACCAGACTAGCGGGAGTGGGTGAGCAGTTCTTC,CASTRLAGVGEQFF
NA,TRBJ1-5,many,TRBV6-5,TGTGCCAGCAGTTTAACCGGGACTTCGGATCAGCCCCAGCATTTT,CASSLTGTSDQPQHF
TRBD2,TRBJ2-1,NA,TRBV12-3/TRBV12-4,TGTGCCAGCAGTTCCCAGCGGGAGGAAAGGAATGAGCAGTTCTTC,CASSSQREERNEQFF
TRBD2,TRBJ2-1,few,TRBV7-2,TGTGCCAGCAGCGACACTAGCGGACAATACAATGAGCAGTTCTTC,CASSDTSGQYNEQFF
NA,TRBJ2-1,few,TRBV28,TGTGCCAGCAGTTACTCGTATCTCCGGAATTATGAAGTTAATGAGCAGTTCTTC,CASSYSYLRNYEVNEQFF
TRBD1,TRBJ1-5,many,TRBV30,TGTGCCTGGCATAGACAGGGGCTAAGGAATAGCAATCAGCCCCAGCATTTT,CAWHRQGLRNSNQPQHF
NA,TRBJ2-7,NA,TRBV6-1,TGTGCCGGCAGTGATATCAGAGCTTACGAGCAGTACTTC,CAGSDIRAYEQYF